The 26 T cell receptor beta chains reported below all come from one sample, sequenced in a study of T cells in Graves' hyperthyroidism and ophthalmopathy. RNA transcripts provided the source from which TCR beta CDR3 regions were amplified. HTBI primers drove first-round RT-PCR of the TCR CDR3. TCRdb itself ran the multiplex PCR reads through MiXCR, one entry per CDR3 protein. The profile shows almost 500,000 distinct CDR3 sequences, about 20% of them singletons. Sequenced material: blood. The receptors here all came from a woman between 70 and 85 years old with Graves' ophthalmopathy.

This clonotype was seen ten or more times. This rearrangement joins TRBV3-1 to TRBJ1-2; 7 bases are shared with TRBD1. Germline loops: CDR1 LGHDT, CDR2 YNNKEL (reference sequence). Trimming took 3 bases from V and 6 from J; bases not matched to a gene: 1. The CDR3 covers 12 residues. The CDR3 DNA reads TGTGCCAGCAGCCAGACAGGGCATGGCTACACCTTC. This sequence encodes CASSQTGHGYTF.

CDR3: CASSSRGSGTDTQYF. The CDR3 DNA reads TGTGCCAGCAGCTCCCGGGGGAGCGGGACAGATACGCAGTATTTT. This chain uses TRBV7-8 with TRBJ2-3; TRBD2 might be the D (6 bases). The CDR3 has 15 residues. The germline gives CDR1 SGHVS, CDR2 FQNEAQ. V was shortened by 4 bases and J by 3 bases, with 14 bases between the two germline ends.

This clonotype occurred a few times. Germline and junction disagree at one end, which may indicate a read error. The chain is built from TRBV3-1 and TRBJ1-4; 9 bases map to TRBD1. CDR1 LGHDT and CDR2 YNNKEL come from the germline V gene (reference sequence). The CDR3 has 14 amino acids. CDR3 DNA sequence: TGTGCCAGCAGCCGGACAGGGGCTAATGAAAATCTGTTTTTT. It codes for CASSRTGANENLFF.

In regard to this clonotype: The junction shows a germline mismatch at one end, possibly a read error. The chain recombines TRBV12-3 or TRBV12-4 with TRBJ2-2; TRBD2 matches 9 bases. The CDR3 extends over 15 amino acids. CDR3 in DNA: TGTGCCAGCAGCTTAGCGGGAGCCCGGGCCGGGGAGCTGTTTTTT. The encoded protein is CASSLAGARAGELFF.

This clonotype was observed a few times. This chain uses TRBV29-1 with TRBJ2-5; D not certain. The CDR3 runs to 12 residues. The germline V gene has CDR1 SQVTM and CDR2 ANQGSEA. Deletions cut 0 bases from V and 4 bases from J, with 6 bases between. The CDR3 region is CSVEEPVETQYF. The CDR3 DNA sequence: TGCAGCGTTGAAGAGCCCGTAGAGACCCAGTACTTC. Looking up the rest from reference TRBV29-1 and TRBJ2-5 gives the full variable domain: SAVISQKPSRDICQRGTSLTIQCQVDSQVTMMFWYRQQPGQSLTLIATANQGSEATYESGFVIDKFPISRPNLTFSTLTVSNMSPEDSSIYLCSVEEPVETQYFGPGTRLLVL.

The CDR3 is CASSLGTGGSSYNSPLHF. CDR3 coding DNA: TGCGCCAGCAGCTTGGGGACAGGGGGTAGCTCCTATAATTCACCCCTCCACTTT. The chain combines TRBV5-1 with TRBJ1-6, with 10 bases that match TRBD1. The CDR3 spans 18 residues. The V gene's germline CDR1 is SGHRS and CDR2 YFSETQ. The V gene end was trimmed by 0 bases and the J gene end by 0 bases; junction bases not matched to a gene: 3.

This clonotype was counted at least ten times. The V call is TRBV24-1, the J call TRBJ2-1; D possibly corresponds to TRBD1 (6 bases). The CDR3 has 16 residues. Germline V gene lookup returns CDR1 KGHDR and CDR2 SFDVKD. Trimming stripped 4 bases from V and 5 bases from J, with 17 bases between. CDR3 in DNA: TGTGCCACCAGTGACCCTGCTGGACAGCTGCACAATGAGCAGTTCTTC. Its protein product is CATSDPAGQLHNEQFF.

The J gene is TRBJ2-2, the V gene TRBV6-2 or TRBV6-3; 10 positions agree with TRBD2. The CDR3 consists of 15 residues. Germline-derived CDR1 and CDR2 are MNHEY and SVGEGT. J lost 4 bases, V lost 5 bases, and 4 bases had no gene match. CDR3 sequence: CASSPSGRSTGELFF. In DNA, the CDR3 is TGTGCCAGCAGTCCTAGCGGGAGAAGCACCGGGGAGCTGTTTTTT.

This clonotype was recorded many times. The CDR3 nucleotides read TGTGCCAGCAGCTTAGCTGCCGAGCAGTTCTTC. Its translation: CASSLAAEQFF. The chain employs TRBV7-9 and TRBJ2-1, with D hard to call. V lost 0 bases and J lost 10, with 4 bases in between. The CDR3 covers 11 residues. Germline-derived CDR1 and CDR2 are SEHNR and FQNEAQ (reference sequence).

This clonotype has ten or more counts. Here the CDR3 DNA reads TGTGCCAGCAGTTTCTTCGGGCGGGGAAGAGACAATGAGCAGTTCTTC. This sequence encodes CASSFFGRGRDNEQFF. The chain uses TRBV28 and TRBJ2-1, with D perhaps matching TRBD2 (6 bases). The CDR3 sequence is 16 residues long. Trimming took off 3 bases at V and 5 bases at J, with 17 bases between the two ends. Germline assignment: CDR1 MDHEN and CDR2 SYDVKM. Looking up the rest from reference TRBV28 and TRBJ2-1 gives the full variable domain: DVKVTQSSRYLVKRTGEKVFLECVQDMDHENMFWYRQDPGLGLRLIYFSYDVKMKEKGDIPEGYSVSREKKERFSLILESASTNQTSMYLCASSFFGRGRDNEQFFGPGTRLTVL.

This sequence joins TRBV10-3 and TRBJ2-2, with no clear D. The ends were cut back, 4 bases at V and 6 bases at J, with 12 bases in the middle. Germline V CDR1 and CDR2: ENHRY, SYGVKD. CDR3 size: 14 residues. The CDR3 coding sequence is TGTGCCATCAGTGTCTTGGGGATTGCCGGGGAGCTGTTTTTT. This codes for CAISVLGIAGELFF.

The V call is TRBV12-3 or TRBV12-4, the J call TRBJ2-4; tentatively, D is TRBD2 (6 bases). The CDR3 is 12 residues long. Trimming removed 6 bases at V and 8 bases at J, with 11 bases between. Here the CDR3 reads CASSLTRYIQYF. CDR3 coding DNA: TGTGCCAGCAGCTTGACTAGATACATTCAGTACTTC.

This clonotype came up a few times. The chain couples TRBV7-8 to TRBJ1-1; 9 nucleotides agree with TRBD1. V lost 6 bases to trimming and J lost 1 base; unmatched junction nucleotides: 9. This CDR3 is 16 amino acids long. Looked up from germline, CDR1 is SGHVS and CDR2 is FQNEAQ. The CDR3 bases are TGTGCCAGCAGTCACGGTAGGGGACAGGGGAACACTGAAGCTTTCTTT. This sequence encodes CASSHGRGQGNTEAFF.

There are many counts of this clonotype. The V call is TRBV10-2, the J call TRBJ1-5; D gene unclear. This CDR3 has 14 amino acids. Trimming left V 2 bases short and J 0 bases short, with 5 bases between. Germline values: CDR1 WSHSY, CDR2 SAAADI. As DNA, the CDR3 is TGCGCCAGCAGTGAGGGATTTAGCAATCAGCCCCAGCATTTT. It yields the protein CASSEGFSNQPQHF.

This clonotype was seen once. This rearrangement joins TRBV6-2 or TRBV6-3 to TRBJ2-2; no clear D. Germline V gene data show CDR1 as MNHEY and CDR2 as SVGEGT. V lost 2 bases to trimming and J lost 8 bases, with 9 bases between them. CDR3 size: 13 residues. The CDR3 nucleotides read TGTGCCAGCAGTTACCTGGTCGGTGGGGAGCTGTTTTTT. Translated: CASSYLVGGELFF.

This clonotype was detected ten times or more. This sequence joins TRBV19 and TRBJ2-6; D gene ambiguous. Looked up from germline, CDR1 is LNHDA and CDR2 is SQIVND (reference sequence). Trimming took off 5 bases at V and 1 base at J, with 9 bases between the two ends. This CDR3 is built from 15 residues. CDR3 in amino acids: CASSPGRSGANVLTF. CDR3 nucleotides: TGTGCCAGTAGTCCCGGCCGATCTGGGGCCAACGTCCTGACTTTC.

This clonotype has only a few counts. The chain combines TRBV5-1 with TRBJ2-1; D perhaps matches TRBD2 (6 bases). The V end was cut by 5 bases, the J end by 7 bases, with 13 bases between. This CDR3 spans 13 amino acids. The germline V gene encodes CDR1 SGHRS and CDR2 YFSETQ. The CDR3 here is CASSLTGVNEQFF. The CDR3 DNA reads TGCGCCAGCAGTCTTACGGGGGTAAATGAGCAGTTCTTC.

This chain connects TRBV20-1 to TRBJ1-2, with a possible D match to TRBD1 (6 bases). V was trimmed by 5 bases and J by 4 bases, leaving 11 bases between them. Per the germline V gene, CDR1 is DFQATT and CDR2 is SNEGSKA (reference sequence). The CDR3 extends over 12 amino acids. The CDR3 DNA is TGCAGTGCTCCCGACAGGCCCTATGGCTACACCTTC. Translation gives CSAPDRPYGYTF.

This clonotype was seen at least ten times. The chain employs TRBV12-3 or TRBV12-4 and TRBJ1-5, with 9 nucleotides matching TRBD1. The CDR3 has 17 residues. Germline trimming cut 3 bases from V and 3 bases from J; bases unmatched to any gene: 9. The chain's CDR3 is CASSFGKHRGPNQPQHF. The DNA of the CDR3 is TGTGCCAGCAGTTTTGGTAAGCACAGGGGGCCCAATCAGCCCCAGCATTTT.

The sample holds many counts of this clonotype. The chain uses TRBV7-3 and TRBJ2-1; a weak D match, TRBD2 (6 bases). V shed 1 base and J shed 3 bases, with 19 bases lying between them. The CDR3 contains 18 residues. CDR1 is SGHTA and CDR2 is FQGTGA in the germline V gene. The CDR3 DNA reads TGTGCCAGCAGCTTAAGGGCCTGGGGGGTCGGCCACTACAATGAGCAGTTCTTC. It yields the protein CASSLRAWGVGHYNEQFF.

The V gene is TRBV20-1, the J gene TRBJ1-1; D is ambiguous. CDR1 and CDR2 (germline): DFQATT, SNEGSKA (reference sequence). The CDR3 spans 11 residues. Here the CDR3 DNA reads TGCACAATACTAGATGGTACTGAAGCTTTCTTT. This gives the protein CTILDGTEAFF.

This chain joins TRBV2 and TRBJ2-2, with 14 bases matching TRBD2. The CDR3 is made up of 16 amino acids. With V trimmed by 4 bases and J by 7 bases, 5 bases remained unmatched. From germline, CDR1 is SNHLY and CDR2 FYNNEI. CDR3 DNA sequence: TGTGCCAGCAGTGGGGGACTAGCGGGAGCAGGCGGGGAGCTGTTTTTT. Translation: CASSGGLAGAGGELFF.

This clonotype turned up a few times. The chain carries TRBV2 and TRBJ1-3; D is ambiguous. The CDR3 is 17 residues long. Germline lookup yields CDR1 SNHLY and CDR2 FYNNEI. The V end lost 6 bases, the J end lost 1 base, and 19 bases lay between the germline ends. The CDR3 region has the DNA TGTGCCAGCAGGAACCCTCCCGGTGCCCCATCTGGAAACACCATATATTTT. Translating gives CASRNPPGAPSGNTIYF.

This clonotype came up many times. This chain uses TRBV7-2 with TRBJ1-2; D gene uncertain. V was pared by 3 bases and J by 4 bases, with 9 bases between. The CDR3 consists of 13 residues. Germline V gene sequence: CDR1 SGHTA, CDR2 FQGNSA. CDR3 nucleotide sequence: TGTGCCAGCAGCTTTAGTTCACTCTATGGCTACACCTTC. This gives the protein CASSFSSLYGYTF.

This chain uses TRBV7-2 with TRBJ1-4; unclear D gene. The CDR3 totals 16 residues. Trimming stripped 2 bases from V and 5 bases from J, with 15 bases between. Germline loops: CDR1 SGHTA, CDR2 FQGNSA. The CDR3 DNA is TGTGCCAGCAGCTTAAATCGGCGGGCGCCAAATGAAAAACTGTTTTTT. Translation: CASSLNRRAPNEKLFF.

This clonotype was recorded at least ten times. This chain joins TRBV12-5 and TRBJ2-2, with no clear D. Trimming took off 3 bases at V and 3 bases at J, with 5 bases between the two ends. Germline V lookup: CDR1 LGHNT, CDR2 FRNRAP. The CDR3 is made up of 13 amino acids. The CDR3: CASGLRDTGELFF. CDR3 bases: TGTGCTAGTGGTTTACGAGACACCGGGGAGCTGTTTTTT.